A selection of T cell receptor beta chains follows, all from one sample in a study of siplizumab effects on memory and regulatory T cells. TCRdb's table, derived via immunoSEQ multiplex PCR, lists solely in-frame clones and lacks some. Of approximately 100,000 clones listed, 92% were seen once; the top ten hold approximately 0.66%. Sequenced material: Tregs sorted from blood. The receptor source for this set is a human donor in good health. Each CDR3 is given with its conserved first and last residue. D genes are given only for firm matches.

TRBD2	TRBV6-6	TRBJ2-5	CASSYSNLAGQETQYF
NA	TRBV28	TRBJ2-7	CASSFQRATSYEQYF
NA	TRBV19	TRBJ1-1	CASSTIGATNTEAFF
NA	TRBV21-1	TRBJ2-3	CASSKVKRGSTDTQYF
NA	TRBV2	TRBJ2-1	CASSNRELSDNEQFF
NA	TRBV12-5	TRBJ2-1	CASGGTSSYNEQFF
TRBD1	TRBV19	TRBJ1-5	CASSIGGGTGGAQQPQHF
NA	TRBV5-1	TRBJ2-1	CASSRRGNEQFF
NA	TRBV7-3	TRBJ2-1	CASSVTGINEQFF
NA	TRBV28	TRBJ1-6	CASRPPGGWRINSPLHF